The 5 T cell receptor beta chains below all came from one sample that was sequenced in a study of beta chain features in type 1 diabetes. Broader study findings: Within each of all four CD4+ subsets, Type 1 diabetes patients had TCRB CDR3s that were moderately but significantly shorter.

The sequenced template was cDNA made from the entire isolated RNA. The repertoire was sequenced with immunoSEQ multiplex PCR; TCRdb's copy has only in-frame clones and lacks some. This table has 150,000 or so clones, about 9% appearing once. These TCRs are of unknown antigen specificity. The sequenced sample was central memory CD4+ T cells from blood. The receptors shown here come from a young woman with type 1 diabetes.

This clone was observed a handful of times. The gene calls are TRBV30 and TRBJ2-5; D is possibly TRBD2 (5 bases). CDR3 size: 13 residues. The germline CDR1 and CDR2 sequences are GTSNPN and SVGIG (reference sequence). Trimming took 2 bases from V and 4 from J, leaving 11 bases between them. CDR3 coding DNA: TGTGCCTGGAGTCCCACAGCGGCAGAGACCCAGTACTTC. This encodes CAWSPTAAETQYF.

The chain employs TRBV7-9 and TRBJ1-4; a possible D gene is TRBD1 (6 bases). Looked up from germline, CDR1 is SEHNR and CDR2 is FQNEAQ (reference sequence). Trimming took off 7 bases at V and 0 bases at J, with 12 bases between the two ends. This CDR3 comprises 15 residues. The CDR3 coding sequence is TGTGCCAGCACCTCTGGGGGCTCAACTAATGAAAAACTGTTTTTT. It encodes CASTSGGSTNEKLFF.

This clone was recorded a few times. J is TRBJ1-2 and V is TRBV7-2, with D possibly being TRBD1 (5 bases). The CDR3 extends over 15 amino acids. Deletions cut 2 bases from V and 8 bases from J, with 18 bases between. CDR1 is SGHTA and CDR2 is FQGNSA in the germline V gene. The CDR3 region has the DNA TGTGCCAGCAGCTTAAGAGGACCGGCGGGGGGGGGCTACACCTTC. As protein: CASSLRGPAGGGYTF.

This clone has only a few counts. This chain joins TRBV7-2 and TRBJ2-2; D might be TRBD2 (5 bases). The CDR3 loop spans 14 amino acids. The germline V and J ends were trimmed by 5 bases and 6 bases, with 13 bases remaining between them. CDR1 is SGHTA, CDR2 FQGNSA, per germline. The CDR3 here is CASSVSGSPGELFF. The CDR3 DNA follows: TGTGCCAGCAGCGTATCGGGGAGCCCCGGGGAGCTGTTTTTT.

The chain employs TRBV4-2 and TRBJ1-2; TRBD1 matches at 9 bases. The trim removed 1 base at V and 4 bases at J, leaving 7 bases unmatched. The CDR3 totals 16 residues. The germline V gene has CDR1 LGHNA and CDR2 YNFKEQ. The CDR3 reads CASSQGGQGVSYGYTF. The DNA for the CDR3 is TGTGCCAGCAGCCAAGGGGGACAGGGAGTGAGCTATGGCTACACCTTC.